A selection of T cell receptor beta chains follows, all from one sample in a study of T cell responses to AZD1222 COVID-19 vaccine. TCRdb's copy holds only in-frame clones and misses some; the assay was immunoSEQ multiplex PCR. The sample includes 90,000 to 150,000 clones, about 90% of them seen just once. Sequencing used peripheral blood, obtained on day 0 of AZD1222 vaccination. The receptor source for this set is an adult in good health. CDR3s include the opening cysteine and the closing phenylalanine or tryptophan. The order of the fields is V gene, J gene, CDR3 protein.

V: TRBV5-1; J: TRBJ1-2; CDR3: CASSLQGTGGYTF
V: TRBV6-5; J: TRBJ2-7; CDR3: CASSYAGSSYEQYF
V: TRBV27; J: TRBJ1-2; CDR3: CASPSQTAFPYGYTF
V: TRBV7-9; J: TRBJ1-1; CDR3: CASSLLAGNTEAFF
V: TRBV20-1; J: TRBJ2-1; CDR3: CSAEYNEQFF
V: TRBV7-9; J: TRBJ1-2; CDR3: CASSLLGGGRGNYGYTF
V: TRBV7-9; J: TRBJ2-1; CDR3: CASSPRGPSSYNEQFF
V: TRBV7-9; J: TRBJ1-2; CDR3: CASSLVGQRTNYGYTF
V: TRBV2; J: TRBJ1-5; CDR3: CASSSQGGRNQPQHF
V: TRBV3-1/TRBV3-2; J: TRBJ1-1; CDR3: CASSQDLRQGLDTEAFF
V: TRBV30; J: TRBJ2-7; CDR3: CAWSVPPGRPYEQYF
V: TRBV19; J: TRBJ2-3; CDR3: CASMKRGGFVSDTQYF
V: TRBV6-5; J: TRBJ1-4; CDR3: CASSYPGGPINEKLFF
V: TRBV10-1; J: TRBJ1-4; CDR3: CASRRTGNEKLFF
V: TRBV3-1/TRBV3-2; J: TRBJ2-1; CDR3: CASSLIQTSIHNEQFF
V: TRBV25-1; J: TRBJ1-1; CDR3: CASRGHPSTEAFF
V: TRBV29-1; J: TRBJ2-5; CDR3: CSVEGLQETQYF
V: TRBV20-1; J: TRBJ1-1; CDR3: CSARAGIEAFF
V: TRBV28; J: TRBJ2-2; CDR3: CASSLGRDPTGELFF
V: TRBV6-5; J: TRBJ2-1; CDR3: CASSTGGAVNEQFF
V: TRBV2; J: TRBJ2-7; CDR3: CASTRDVSYEQYF
V: TRBV19; J: TRBJ2-3; CDR3: CASRGLAASTDTQYF
V: TRBV10-1; J: TRBJ2-5; CDR3: CASSESGSDQETQYF
V: TRBV12-3/TRBV12-4; J: TRBJ1-2; CDR3: CASSLRDYGYTF
V: TRBV5-1; J: TRBJ2-2; CDR3: CASSLDRADTGELFF
V: TRBV6-5; J: TRBJ2-7; CDR3: CASSFDRVQYEQYF
V: TRBV5-1; J: TRBJ1-1; CDR3: CASRGPSMNTEAFF